The present T cell receptor beta chain was sequenced within a study of blood T cell repertoires in COVID-19. Study at large: The study drew acute and convalescent COVID-19 samples from the United States, Italy and Spain. T cells, B-cell-depleted T cells, or PBMCs provided the cDNA or gDNA that served as material.

V lost 0 bases and J lost 2; bases outside the gene matches: 1. This CDR3 is built from 15 residues. CDR1 is SGHRS and CDR2 is YFSETQ in the germline V gene. This clone was counted a single time. Methods used by the authors: Reference gene primer amplification gave estimated nucleated cell counts. Here immunoSEQ multiplex PCR was the method, and the copy in TCRdb shows in-frame clones only, minus some. V, J and clone size reflect that table, while D and trimming were determined from the DNA. Among about 74,000 clones listed, 88% were seen once. V and J are TRBV5-1 and TRBJ2-7, with TRBD2 matching 11 bases. The TCR originated in an elderly woman with active or convalescent COVID-19. Sequencing input: peripheral blood. The CDR3, as DNA: TGCGCCAGCAGCTTGGGACTAGCGGGGACCTACGAGCAGTACTTC. Encoded protein: CASSLGLAGTYEQYF.